These T cell receptor beta chains were read from a single sample in a study of OX40 agonist ivuxolimab in advanced cancers. Method: immunoSEQ multiplex PCR; TCRdb's copy keeps in-frame clones and lacks some. The profile covers approximately 60,000 clones, with approximately 92% appearing a single time and 0.5% to 0.75% taken by the ten largest. Material: CD4+ or CD8+ T cells sorted from blood, obtained in a trial of the OX40 agonist ivuxolimab. The source of these receptors is an adult with an advanced solid tumor such as melanoma, head and neck, liver or kidney cancer. Each CDR3 is given with its conserved first and last residue. The D gene is left open where the match is weak. Clone size appears in some rows only: once, few, many, or a class for an expanded clone.

size,D,V,length,J,DNA,CDR3
.,TRBD1,TRBV6-1,14,TRBJ2-3,TGTGCCAGCAGTGGAGAGCGACAGGGCAATACGCAGTATTTT,CASSGERQGNTQYF
.,TRBD1,TRBV6-5,13,TRBJ1-2,TGTGCCAGCAGAACCGGGACAGGGAGCGGCTACACCTTC,CASRTGTGSGYTF
.,TRBD2,TRBV7-7,15,TRBJ2-2,TGTGCTAGCAGCCCAAATGGACTAGCTACCGGGGAGCTGTTTTTT,CASSPNGLATGELFF
.,TRBD1,TRBV7-8,15,TRBJ2-7,TGTGCCAGCAGAACAGCTGGGACAGGGGTTCGCGAGCAGTACTTC,CASRTAGTGVREQYF
once,.,TRBV10-2,12,TRBJ1-1,TGCGCCAGCAGTGAGGCGAACACTGAAGCTTTCTTT,CASSEANTEAFF
.,TRBD2,TRBV4-1,17,TRBJ2-5,TGCGCCAGCAGCCAACTGGCGGGAGGGCCGTCGGGGGAGACCCAGTACTTC,CASSQLAGGPSGETQYF
.,.,TRBV29-1,12,TRBJ1-2,TGCAGCGTTAGGGACGGCAACTATGGCTACACCTTC,CSVRDGNYGYTF
once,TRBD1,TRBV6-9,13,TRBJ1-2,TGTGCCAGCAGAAGGACAGGGGTCTATGGCTACACCTTC,CASRRTGVYGYTF
.,.,TRBV6-1,14,TRBJ2-5,TGTGCCAGCAGTGGCGGGACATTTGGGGAGACCCAGTACTTC,CASSGGTFGETQYF
.,.,TRBV18,16,TRBJ1-1,TGTGCCAGCTCACCACGTGTCGCAGAAATGAACACTGAAGCTTTCTTT,CASSPRVAEMNTEAFF
.,TRBD2,TRBV2,16,TRBJ2-3,TGTGCCAGCAGTACCGGGACTAGCGGGGGGATGGATACGCAGTATTTT,CASSTGTSGGMDTQYF
.,.,TRBV2,15,TRBJ1-1,TGTGCCAGCAGTGAGTCCGGCAACATGAACACTGAAGCTTTCTTT,CASSESGNMNTEAFF
.,TRBD2,TRBV15,15,TRBJ2-2,TGTGCCACCAGCACCGGGACTAGCGTTGGCGGGGAGCTGTTTTTT,CATSTGTSVGGELFF
once,.,TRBV10-3,16,TRBJ2-5,TGTGCCATCAGTGAGTCTGCAGGGGACATATCGGGGACCCAGTACTTC,CAISESAGDISGTQYF
.,.,TRBV5-1,13,TRBJ2-7,TGCGCCAGCAGCCCGCCTGGGATCTACGAGCAGTACTTC,CASSPPGIYEQYF
.,.,TRBV2,13,TRBJ2-1,TGTGCCAGCAACCCCAGCTCCTACAATGAGCAGTTCTTC,CASNPSSYNEQFF
.,.,TRBV21-1,19,TRBJ2-7,TGTGCCAGCAGCTGTCGGGACTTTCGCCTAGTAGAGGGAGAATACGAGCAGTACTTC,CASSCRDFRLVEGEYEQYF
.,TRBD1,TRBV5-5,16,TRBJ2-3,TGTGCCAGCAGCTCCTTGACAGGGGTCGGCACAGATACGCAGTATTTT,CASSSLTGVGTDTQYF
.,TRBD1,TRBV10-3,18,TRBJ1-4,TGTGCCATCAGTGGGGGTTTCGACAGGGCAACAACTAATGAAAAACTGTTTTTT,CAISGGFDRATTNEKLFF
.,TRBD2,TRBV19,17,TRBJ2-5,TGTGCCAGTAGTACCCTCGGACTAGCGGGGGGATTAGAGACCCAGTACTTC,CASSTLGLAGGLETQYF
once,.,TRBV5-1,14,TRBJ1-2,TGCGCCAGCAGCTTTGAAGACAGACGCTATGGCTACACCTTC,CASSFEDRRYGYTF
.,.,TRBV6-1,15,TRBJ2-2,TGTGCCAGCAGTGCCACTTCAGTGGGCACCGGGGAGCTGTTTTTT,CASSATSVGTGELFF
.,.,TRBV10-1,15,TRBJ2-5,TGCGCCAGCAGTGAGTCGGTGGGGATTCAAGAGACCCAGTACTTC,CASSESVGIQETQYF
.,.,TRBV19,16,TRBJ1-5,TGTGCCAGTAGTATAGTTCGGAGTCTCGGGGAACAGCCCCAGCATTTT,CASSIVRSLGEQPQHF
.,.,TRBV2,12,TRBJ2-3,TGTGCCAGCAGCCCACAGGGAGATACGCAGTATTTT,CASSPQGDTQYF
once,TRBD1,TRBV6-5,15,TRBJ2-2,TGTGCCAGCAGCCGGGACAGGGGGCGCGGCGGGGAGCTGTTTTTT,CASSRDRGRGGELFF